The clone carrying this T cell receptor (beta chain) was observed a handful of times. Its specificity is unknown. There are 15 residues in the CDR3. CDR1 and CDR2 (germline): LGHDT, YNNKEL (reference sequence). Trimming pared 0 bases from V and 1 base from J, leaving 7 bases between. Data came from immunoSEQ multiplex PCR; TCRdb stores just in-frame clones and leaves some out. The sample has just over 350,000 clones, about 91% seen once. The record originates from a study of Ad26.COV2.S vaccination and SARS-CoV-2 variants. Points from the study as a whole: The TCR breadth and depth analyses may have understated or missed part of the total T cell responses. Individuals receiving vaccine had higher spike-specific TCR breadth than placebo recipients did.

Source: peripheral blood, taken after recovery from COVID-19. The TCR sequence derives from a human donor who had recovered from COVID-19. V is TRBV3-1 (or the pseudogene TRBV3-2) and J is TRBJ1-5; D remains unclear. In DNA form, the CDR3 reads TGTGCCAGCAGCCAAGATGGCAGGAGCAATCAGCCCCAGCATTTT. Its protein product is CASSQDGRSNQPQHF.